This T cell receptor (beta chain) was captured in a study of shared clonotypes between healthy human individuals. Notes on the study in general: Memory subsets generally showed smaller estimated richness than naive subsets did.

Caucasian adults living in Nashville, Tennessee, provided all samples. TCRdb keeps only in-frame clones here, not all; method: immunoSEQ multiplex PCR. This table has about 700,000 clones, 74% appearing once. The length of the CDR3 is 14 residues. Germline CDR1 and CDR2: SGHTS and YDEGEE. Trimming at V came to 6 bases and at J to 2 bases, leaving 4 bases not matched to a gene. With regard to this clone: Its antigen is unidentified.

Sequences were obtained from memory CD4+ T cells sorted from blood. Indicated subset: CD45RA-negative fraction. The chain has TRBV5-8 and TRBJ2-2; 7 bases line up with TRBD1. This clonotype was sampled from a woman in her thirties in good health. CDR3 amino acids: CASTRTGNTGELFF. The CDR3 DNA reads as TGTGCCAGCACCCGGACAGGCAACACCGGGGAGCTGTTTTTT.